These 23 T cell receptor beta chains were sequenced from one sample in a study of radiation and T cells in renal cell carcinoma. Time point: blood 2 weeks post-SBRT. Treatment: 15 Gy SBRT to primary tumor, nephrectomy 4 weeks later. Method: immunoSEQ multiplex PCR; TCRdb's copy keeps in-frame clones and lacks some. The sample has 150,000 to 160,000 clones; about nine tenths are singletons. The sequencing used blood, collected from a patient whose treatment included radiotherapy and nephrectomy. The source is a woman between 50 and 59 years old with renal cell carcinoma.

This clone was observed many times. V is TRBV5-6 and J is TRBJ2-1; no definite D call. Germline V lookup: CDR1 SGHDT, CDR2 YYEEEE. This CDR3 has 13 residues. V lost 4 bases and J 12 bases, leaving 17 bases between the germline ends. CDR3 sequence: CASSPAPGGAQFF. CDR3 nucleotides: TGTGCCAGCAGCCCTGCCCCAGGTGGAGCGCAGTTCTTC.

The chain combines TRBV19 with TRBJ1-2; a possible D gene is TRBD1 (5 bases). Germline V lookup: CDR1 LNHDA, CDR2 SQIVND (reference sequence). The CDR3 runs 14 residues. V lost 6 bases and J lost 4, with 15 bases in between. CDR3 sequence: CASSGGGGIYGYTF. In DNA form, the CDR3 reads TGTGCCAGTAGCGGTGGGGGAGGCATCTATGGCTACACCTTC. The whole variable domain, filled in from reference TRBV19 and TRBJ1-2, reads DGGITQSPKYLFRKEGQNVTLSCEQNLNHDAMYWYRQDPGQGLRLIYYSQIVNDFQKGDIAEGYSVSREKKESFPLTVTSAQKNPTAFYLCASSGGGGIYGYTFGSGTRLTVV.

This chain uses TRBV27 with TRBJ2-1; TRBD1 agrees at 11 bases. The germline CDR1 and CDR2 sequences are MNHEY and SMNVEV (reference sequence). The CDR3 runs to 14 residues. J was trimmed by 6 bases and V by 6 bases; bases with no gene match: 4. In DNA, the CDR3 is TGTGCCAGCAGATGGGACAGGGGGTCCAATGAGCAGTTCTTC. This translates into CASRWDRGSNEQFF.

The CDR3 protein is CASSLDREGSPLHF. The CDR3 coding sequence is TGTGCCAGCTCGCTCGACAGGGAAGGATCACCCCTCCACTTT. This chain links TRBV18 with TRBJ1-6; 7 bases align to TRBD1. The trim removed 6 bases at V and 10 bases at J, leaving 9 bases unmatched. This CDR3 contains 14 residues. The germline V gene encodes CDR1 KGHSH and CDR2 LQKENI.

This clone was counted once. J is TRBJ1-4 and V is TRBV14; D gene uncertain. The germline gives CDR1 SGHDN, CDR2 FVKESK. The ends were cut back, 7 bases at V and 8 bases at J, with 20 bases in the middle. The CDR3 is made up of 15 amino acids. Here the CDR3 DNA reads TGTGCCAGCATCCTTTTTGGGGTGGCTAGGGAAAAACTGTTTTTT. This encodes CASILFGVAREKLFF.

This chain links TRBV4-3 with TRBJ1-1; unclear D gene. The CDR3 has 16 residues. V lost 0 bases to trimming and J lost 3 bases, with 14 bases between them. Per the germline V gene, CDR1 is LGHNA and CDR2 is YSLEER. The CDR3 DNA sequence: TGCGCCAGCAGCCAAGATGGTAACAGTTGGGACACTGAAGCTTTCTTT. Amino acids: CASSQDGNSWDTEAFF.

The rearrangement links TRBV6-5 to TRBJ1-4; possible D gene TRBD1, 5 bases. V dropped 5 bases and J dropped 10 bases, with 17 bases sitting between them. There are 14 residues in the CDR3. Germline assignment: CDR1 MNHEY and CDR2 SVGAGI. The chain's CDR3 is CASSRDWEAGKLFF. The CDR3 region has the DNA TGTGCCAGCAGTAGGGACTGGGAGGCCGGAAAACTGTTTTTT.

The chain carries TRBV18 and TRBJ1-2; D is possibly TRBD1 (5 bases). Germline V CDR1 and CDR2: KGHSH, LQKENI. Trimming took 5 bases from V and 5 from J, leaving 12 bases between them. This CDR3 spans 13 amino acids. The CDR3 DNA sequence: TGTGCCAGCTCATTATCACAGGATTATGGCTACACCTTC. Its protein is CASSLSQDYGYTF.

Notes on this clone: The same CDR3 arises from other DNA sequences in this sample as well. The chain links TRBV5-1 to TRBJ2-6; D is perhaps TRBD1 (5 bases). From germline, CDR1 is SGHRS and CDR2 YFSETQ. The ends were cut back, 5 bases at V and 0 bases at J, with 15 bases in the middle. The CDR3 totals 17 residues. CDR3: CASRDSQGVSGANVLTF. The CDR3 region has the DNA TGCGCCAGCAGAGACTCACAAGGGGTCTCTGGGGCCAACGTCCTGACTTTC. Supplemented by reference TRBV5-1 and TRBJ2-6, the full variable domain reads KAGVTQTPRYLIKTRGQQVTLSCSPISGHRSVSWYQQTPGQGLQFLFEYFSETQRNKGNFPGRFSGRQFSNSRSEMNVSTLELGDSALYLCASRDSQGVSGANVLTFGAGSRLTVL.

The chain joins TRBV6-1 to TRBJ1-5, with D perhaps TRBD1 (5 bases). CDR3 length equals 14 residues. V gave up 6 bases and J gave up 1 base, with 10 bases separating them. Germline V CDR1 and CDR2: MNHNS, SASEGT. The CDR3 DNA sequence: TGTGCCAGCAGGGGGCAGTTAAGCAATCAGCCCCAGCATTTT. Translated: CASRGQLSNQPQHF.

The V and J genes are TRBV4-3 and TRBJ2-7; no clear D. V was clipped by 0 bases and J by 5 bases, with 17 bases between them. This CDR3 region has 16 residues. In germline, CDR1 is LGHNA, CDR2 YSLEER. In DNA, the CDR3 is TGCGCCAGCAGCCAAGATCTCGCGTTCATTAACCACGAGCAGTACTTC. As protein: CASSQDLAFINHEQYF.

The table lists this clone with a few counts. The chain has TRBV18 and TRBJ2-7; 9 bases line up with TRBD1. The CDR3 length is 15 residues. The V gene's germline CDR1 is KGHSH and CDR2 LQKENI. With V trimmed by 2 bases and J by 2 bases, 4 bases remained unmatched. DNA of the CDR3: TGTGCCAGCTCACCATCGACAGGGGGGGCCTACGAGCAGTACTTC. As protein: CASSPSTGGAYEQYF.

The CDR3 coding sequence is TGCGCCAGCAGCCGGGACGGGAGCTCTGGAAACACCATATATTTT. Its protein is CASSRDGSSGNTIYF. V usage is TRBV5-1 and J usage is TRBJ1-3, with D possibly being TRBD1 (5 bases). The germline V and J ends were trimmed by 4 bases and 0 bases, with 11 bases remaining between them. The CDR3 runs to 15 residues. The germline V gene has CDR1 SGHRS and CDR2 YFSETQ. The whole variable domain, remainder taken from reference TRBV5-1 and TRBJ1-3, is KAGVTQTPRYLIKTRGQQVTLSCSPISGHRSVSWYQQTPGQGLQFLFEYFSETQRNKGNFPGRFSGRQFSNSRSEMNVSTLELGDSALYLCASSRDGSSGNTIYFGEGSWLTVV.

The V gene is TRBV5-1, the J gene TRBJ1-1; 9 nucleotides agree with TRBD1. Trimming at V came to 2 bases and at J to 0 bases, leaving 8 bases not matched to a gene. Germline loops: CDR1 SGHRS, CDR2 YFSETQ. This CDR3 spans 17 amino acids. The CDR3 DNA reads TGCGCCAGCAGCTTTAGAGGACAGGGGTCGATGAACACTGAAGCTTTCTTT. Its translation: CASSFRGQGSMNTEAFF.

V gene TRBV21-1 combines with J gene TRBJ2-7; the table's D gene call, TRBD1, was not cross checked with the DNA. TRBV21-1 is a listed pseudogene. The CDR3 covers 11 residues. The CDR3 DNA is TGTGCCAGCAGCAAGGCTTTCGAGCAGTACTTC. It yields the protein CASSKAFEQYF.

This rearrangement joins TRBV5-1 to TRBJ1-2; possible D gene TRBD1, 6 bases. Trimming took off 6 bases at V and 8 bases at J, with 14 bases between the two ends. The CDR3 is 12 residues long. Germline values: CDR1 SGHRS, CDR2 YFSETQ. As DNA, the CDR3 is TGCGCCAGCAATCCAGGGGAAGGGGGCTACACCTTC. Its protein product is CASNPGEGGYTF.

This CDR3 reads CASSPDGRDTGELFF. The CDR3 coding sequence is TGTGCCAGCTCACCAGACGGGCGCGACACCGGGGAGCTGTTTTTT. The rearrangement uses TRBV18 and TRBJ2-2; D gene ambiguous. V shed 2 bases and J shed 3 bases, with 10 bases lying between them. CDR1 and CDR2 (germline): KGHSH, LQKENI. This CDR3 spans 15 amino acids.

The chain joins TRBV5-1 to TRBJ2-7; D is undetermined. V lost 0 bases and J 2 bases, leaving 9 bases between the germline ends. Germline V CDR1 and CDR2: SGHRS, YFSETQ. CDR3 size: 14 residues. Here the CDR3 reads CASSLAPQPYEQYF. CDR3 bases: TGCGCCAGCAGCTTGGCCCCCCAACCCTACGAGCAGTACTTC.

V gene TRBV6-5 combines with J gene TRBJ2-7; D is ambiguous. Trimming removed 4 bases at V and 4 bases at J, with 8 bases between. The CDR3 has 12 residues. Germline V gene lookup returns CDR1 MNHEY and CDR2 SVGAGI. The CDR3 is CASSSPGYEQYF. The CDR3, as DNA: TGTGCCAGCAGTTCCCCCGGGTACGAGCAGTACTTC.

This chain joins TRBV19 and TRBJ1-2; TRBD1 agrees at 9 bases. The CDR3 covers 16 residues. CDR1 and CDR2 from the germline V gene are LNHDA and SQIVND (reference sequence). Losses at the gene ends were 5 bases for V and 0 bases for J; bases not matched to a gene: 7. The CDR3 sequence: CASSVLQGAPNYGYTF. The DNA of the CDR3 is TGTGCCAGTAGTGTCTTACAGGGGGCCCCTAACTATGGCTACACCTTC.

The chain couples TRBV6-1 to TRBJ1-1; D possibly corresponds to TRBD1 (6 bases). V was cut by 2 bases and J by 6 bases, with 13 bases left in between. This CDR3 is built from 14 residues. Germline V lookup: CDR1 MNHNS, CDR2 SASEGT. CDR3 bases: TGTGCCAGCAGTGAAACCCCACAGGGCTCTGAAGCTTTCTTT. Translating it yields CASSETPQGSEAFF.

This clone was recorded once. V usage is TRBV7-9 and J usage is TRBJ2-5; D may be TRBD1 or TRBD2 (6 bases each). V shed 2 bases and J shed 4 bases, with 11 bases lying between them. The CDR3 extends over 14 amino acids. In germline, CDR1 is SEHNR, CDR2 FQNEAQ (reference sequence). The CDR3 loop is CASSLWGAGETQYF. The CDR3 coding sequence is TGTGCCAGCAGCTTATGGGGGGCAGGAGAGACCCAGTACTTC.

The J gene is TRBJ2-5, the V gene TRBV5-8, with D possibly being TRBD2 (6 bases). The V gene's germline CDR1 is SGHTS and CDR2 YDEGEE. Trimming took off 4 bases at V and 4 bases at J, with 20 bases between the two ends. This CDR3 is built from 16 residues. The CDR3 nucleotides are TGTGCCAGCAGCCCGGGGGACGGAACCCCGATAGAGACCCAGTACTTC. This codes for CASSPGDGTPIETQYF. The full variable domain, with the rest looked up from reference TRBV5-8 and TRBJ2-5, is EAGVTQSPTHLIKTRGQQATLRCSPISGHTSVYWYQQALGLGLQFLLWYDEGEERNRGNFPPRFSGRQFPNYSSELNVNALELEDSALYLCASSPGDGTPIETQYFGPGTRLLVL.